The source of this T cell receptor beta chain is a study of shared clonotypes between healthy human individuals. Healthy HIV-negative adults with no recent acute infections or vaccinations were recruited as donors. Trimming left V 6 bases short and J 1 base short, with 19 bases between. Germline lookup yields CDR1 MNHEY and CDR2 SMNVEV (reference sequence). The CDR3 has 18 amino acids. Authors' processing steps: Filtering differed since immunoSEQ provided only junctions, with no quality scores. Libraries were prepared by immunoSEQ multiplex PCR; TCRdb keeps only in-frame clonotypes and omits some of them. V, J and clone size reflect that table, while D and trimming were determined from the DNA. The table shows 2,500,000 or so clones, with just under 95% occurring only once.

This TCR came from a young man in good health. Some clones in this sample may be carry-over from other donors' samples. V is TRBV27 and J is TRBJ2-6; D is perhaps TRBD1 (6 bases). The specimen was naive CD4+ T cells from PBMCs. Described subset: CD45RA+ positively selected. CDR3 in amino acids: CASRTGTRTLSGANVLTF. The CDR3 DNA is TGTGCCAGCAGAACCGGGACACGGACTTTGTCTGGGGCCAACGTCCTGACTTTC.